Listed below are T cell receptor beta chains from one sample, sequenced in a study of T cell repertoires in cytomegalovirus infection. Via MiXCR, TCRdb re-called the reads, giving one row per CDR3 protein. The table shows 550,000 to 700,000 distinct CDR3 sequences, with under 45% occurring only once. Their recognized antigens are unknown. Sequencing used cultured PBMCs, obtained from culture after CMV antigen stimulation. These receptors all come from a human donor in good health (CMV status not recorded). Some clones in this sample may be carry-over from other donors' samples. CDR3s leave out the opening cysteine and the closing phenylalanine or tryptophan. A D gene is named only where the DNA matches it firmly.

v_call: TRBV7-2; d_call: -; j_call: TRBJ1-6; cdr3_aa: ASSLAYRALRSNSPLH
v_call: TRBV5-6; d_call: TRBD2; j_call: TRBJ2-5; cdr3_aa: ASSLAGGTEETQY
v_call: TRBV5-6; d_call: -; j_call: TRBJ1-6; cdr3_aa: ASSLLRAPNSPLH
v_call: TRBV6-2/TRBV6-3; d_call: TRBD1; j_call: TRBJ1-2; cdr3_aa: ASNRQGAEGYT
v_call: TRBV20-1; d_call: -; j_call: TRBJ2-3; cdr3_aa: INKRPQTISTDTQY
v_call: TRBV7-2; d_call: TRBD2; j_call: TRBJ2-3; cdr3_aa: ASSLVYASGSDTQY
v_call: TRBV10-3; d_call: TRBD1; j_call: TRBJ2-3; cdr3_aa: AIRPGGGSGTDTQY
v_call: TRBV20-1; d_call: TRBD1; j_call: TRBJ2-2; cdr3_aa: SARNPGTGNTGELF
v_call: TRBV7-2; d_call: -; j_call: TRBJ1-3; cdr3_aa: ASSPPGLRSGNTIY
v_call: TRBV7-2; d_call: -; j_call: TRBJ2-5; cdr3_aa: ASSLGIQETQY
v_call: TRBV12-3/TRBV12-4; d_call: -; j_call: TRBJ2-7; cdr3_aa: ASLRGSSYEQY
v_call: TRBV5-1; d_call: -; j_call: TRBJ1-1; cdr3_aa: ASSRDRLEAF
v_call: TRBV19; d_call: -; j_call: TRBJ1-5; cdr3_aa: ASTVRGDNQPQH
v_call: TRBV7-2; d_call: -; j_call: TRBJ1-6; cdr3_aa: ASTYYSYNSPLH
v_call: TRBV28; d_call: -; j_call: TRBJ2-3; cdr3_aa: ASSSRRSTDTQY